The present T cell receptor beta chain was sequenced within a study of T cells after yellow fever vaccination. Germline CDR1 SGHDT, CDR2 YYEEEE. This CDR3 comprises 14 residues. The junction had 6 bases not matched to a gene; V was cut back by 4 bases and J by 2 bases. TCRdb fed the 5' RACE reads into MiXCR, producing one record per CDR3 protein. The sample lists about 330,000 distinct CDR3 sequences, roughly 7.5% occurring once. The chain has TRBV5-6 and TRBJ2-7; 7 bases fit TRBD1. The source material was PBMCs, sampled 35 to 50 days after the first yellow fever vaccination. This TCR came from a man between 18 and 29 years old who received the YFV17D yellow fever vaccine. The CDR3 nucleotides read TGTGCCAGCAGCGGTGGGACAGCCGCCTACGAGCAGTACGTC. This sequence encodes CASSGGTAAYEQYV.